This TCR beta chain derives from a study of T cells in Graves' hyperthyroidism and ophthalmopathy. Aged 18 to 65, the patients had hyperthyroidism that was newly diagnosed and had lasted under 2 months. Pregnant or lactating patients were excluded, as were those with uncontrolled infection or other autoimmune disease. The diagnostic basis comprised clinical symptoms, serum thyroxine and TRAb, thyroid ultrasound and orbital computed tomography. This CDR3 contains 17 residues. Losses at the gene ends were 5 bases for V and 0 bases for J; bases not matched to a gene: 8. Germline V lookup: CDR1 SEHNR, CDR2 FQNEAQ (reference sequence). This clonotype was counted once. Its antigen is still unknown. The TCR beta CDR3 regions underwent amplification using RNA transcripts as the source. Primed by the HTBI set, a first-round RT-PCR was run on the TCR CDR3. MiXCR was run by TCRdb on the multiplex PCR reads, yielding one entry per CDR3 protein. Of some 92,000 distinct CDR3 sequences listed, approximately 42% are singletons.

Broader study findings: Expanded thyroid clonotypes (above 0.001) were mostly also found in blood.

This rearrangement joins TRBV7-9 to TRBJ2-7, with 12 bases lining up with TRBD1. Sequenced input: peripheral blood or thyroid tissue (not recorded which). This receptor was identified in a woman younger than 45 with Graves' hyperthyroidism. The DNA for the CDR3 is TGTGCCAGCAGCCCGCCCCTGGGACAGGGGGCCTCCTACGAGCAGTACTTC. This codes for CASSPPLGQGASYEQYF.